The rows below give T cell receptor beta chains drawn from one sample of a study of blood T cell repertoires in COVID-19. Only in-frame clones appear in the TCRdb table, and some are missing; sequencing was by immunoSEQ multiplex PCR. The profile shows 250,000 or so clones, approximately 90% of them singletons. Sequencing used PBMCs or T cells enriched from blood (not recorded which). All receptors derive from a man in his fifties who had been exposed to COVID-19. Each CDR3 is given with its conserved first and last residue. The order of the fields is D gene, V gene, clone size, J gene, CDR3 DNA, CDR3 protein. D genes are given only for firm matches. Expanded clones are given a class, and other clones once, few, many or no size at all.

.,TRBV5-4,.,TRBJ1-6,TGTGCCAGCAGCTTGGACGCGAGCTCCTATAATTCACCCCTCCACTTT,CASSLDASSYNSPLHF
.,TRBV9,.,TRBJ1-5,TGTGCCAGCAGTGCAGGGAATAGCAATCAGCCCCAGCATTTT,CASSAGNSNQPQHF
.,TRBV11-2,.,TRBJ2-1,TGTGCCAGCACCCCCAGGGGCACGGTAGGAGATGAGCAGTTCTTC,CASTPRGTVGDEQFF
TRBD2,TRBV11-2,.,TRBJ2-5,TGTGCCAGCAGCTTCCATCCAGCGGGAGCTCAAGAGACCCAGTACTTC,CASSFHPAGAQETQYF
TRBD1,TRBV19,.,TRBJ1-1,TGTGCCAGTAGTTTGGGACAGAGAAATTTCTTGAACACTGAAGCTTTCTTT,CASSLGQRNFLNTEAFF
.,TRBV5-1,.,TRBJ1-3,TGCGCCAGCAGCTTGGACGCAGGGGCTTTATACACCATATATTTT,CASSLDAGALYTIYF
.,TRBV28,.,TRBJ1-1,TGTGCCAGCAGTTTATTGGGGTGGGGAACTAACGAGGGTTCCACTGAAGCTTTCTTT,CASSLLGWGTNEGSTEAFF
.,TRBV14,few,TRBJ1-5,TGTGCCAGCAGTCTCAACACAGGTCATCAGCCCCAGCATTTT,CASSLNTGHQPQHF
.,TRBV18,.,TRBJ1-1,TGTGCCAGCTCACCATGGGGACTGGACACTGAAGCTTTCTTT,CASSPWGLDTEAFF
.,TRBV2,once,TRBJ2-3,TGTGCCAGCAGTCGACACACAGATACGCAGTATTTT,CASSRHTDTQYF
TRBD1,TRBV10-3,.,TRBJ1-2,TGTGCCATCAGTGAGCCGGGGACAGGGCGTAAATTACTCTATGGCTACACCTTC,CAISEPGTGRKLLYGYTF
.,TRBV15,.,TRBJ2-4,TGTGCCACCAGCAGAGAAGGGGTACAGGGTGGCCCCAAAAACATTCAGTACTTC,CATSREGVQGGPKNIQYF
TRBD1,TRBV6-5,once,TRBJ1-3,TGTGCCAGCAGTTCGACAGGGGGCGCGAGGGACACCATATATTTT,CASSSTGGARDTIYF
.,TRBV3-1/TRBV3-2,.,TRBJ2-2,TGTGCCAGCAGCCAAGATACCCTCTCGGGCGGGGAGCTGTTTTTT,CASSQDTLSGGELFF
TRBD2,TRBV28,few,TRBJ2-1,TGTGCCAGCAGTAACCTAGAAGCGGGGCGACACAATGAGCAGTTCTTC,CASSNLEAGRHNEQFF
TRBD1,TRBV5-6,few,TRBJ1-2,TGTGCCAGCAGCTCGACAGGGTATTATGGCTACACCTTC,CASSSTGYYGYTF
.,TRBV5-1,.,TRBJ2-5,TGCGCCAGCAGCTTGGTCTTTGCGGGTGAGGAGACCCAGTACTTC,CASSLVFAGEETQYF
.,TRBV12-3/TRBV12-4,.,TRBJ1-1,TGTGCCTGTAGGGGGACACCAAACACTGAAGCTTTCTTT,CACRGTPNTEAFF
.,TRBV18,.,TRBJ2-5,TGTGCCAGCTCACAATATCAAGAGACCCAGTACTTC,CASSQYQETQYF
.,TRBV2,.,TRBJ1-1,TGTGCCAGCAGTTTCTATACAGGGATTGAAGCTTTCTTT,CASSFYTGIEAFF
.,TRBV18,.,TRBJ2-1,TGTGCCAGCTCACCGGCGGCAGCGAGCTCCTACAATGAGCAGTTCTTC,CASSPAAASSYNEQFF
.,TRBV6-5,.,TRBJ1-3,TGTGCAAGTAAAGGGGGGGCTGGAAACACCATATATTTT,CASKGGAGNTIYF
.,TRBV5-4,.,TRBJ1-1,TGTGCCAGCAGCTTGAACGAGGGGGCTGAAGCTTTCTTT,CASSLNEGAEAFF
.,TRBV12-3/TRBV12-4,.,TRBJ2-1,TGTGCCAGCAGTCCCACCTACAATGAGCAGTTCTTC,CASSPTYNEQFF
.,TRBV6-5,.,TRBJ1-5,TGTGCCAGCAGTCGGAGGTGGGAAAGCAATCAGCCCCAGCATTTT,CASSRRWESNQPQHF
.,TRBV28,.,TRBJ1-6,TGTGCCAGCAGGCCTACGGTCACGAGCTCCTATAATTCACCCCTCCACTTT,CASRPTVTSSYNSPLHF
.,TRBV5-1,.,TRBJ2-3,TGCGCCAGCAGCTTTACTCGGACTCACGGAACAGATACGCAGTATTTT,CASSFTRTHGTDTQYF
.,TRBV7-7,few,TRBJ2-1,TGTGCTAGCAGCTTAGAGGGGCAGAGGAATTCCTACAATGAGCAGTTCTTC,CASSLEGQRNSYNEQFF
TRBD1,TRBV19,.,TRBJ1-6,TGTGCCAGTAGTGCCCGGACAGGGGGTATACAGAATTCACCCCTCCACTTT,CASSARTGGIQNSPLHF
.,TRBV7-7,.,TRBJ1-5,TGTGCTAGCAGCTTCCCTATACAGGGACCTAGCAATCAGCCCCAGCATTTT,CASSFPIQGPSNQPQHF
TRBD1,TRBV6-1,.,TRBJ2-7,TGTGCCAGCAGTGAAGCTTACAGGGGCGAGTGGCAGTACTTC,CASSEAYRGEWQYF
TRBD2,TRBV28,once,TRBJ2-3,TGTGCCAGCAGTTTCCCTGGACTAGCGGGGTTCACAGATACGCAGTATTTT,CASSFPGLAGFTDTQYF
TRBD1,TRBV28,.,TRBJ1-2,TGTGCCAGCAGTTTATTCCTCGGGACAGGTTATGGCTACACCTTC,CASSLFLGTGYGYTF
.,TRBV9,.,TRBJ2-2,TGTGCCAGCAGCGTAGTCGCCAGCGCGGCCGGGGAGCTGTTTTTT,CASSVVASAAGELFF
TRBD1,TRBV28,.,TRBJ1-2,TGTGCCAGCACTCAAACCGGGACAGGGGGCAGCCGCTACACCTTC,CASTQTGTGGSRYTF
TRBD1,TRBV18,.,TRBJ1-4,TGTGCCAGCTCACCACCCCGGGACAGGGTCTCGAATGAAAAACTGTTTTTT,CASSPPRDRVSNEKLFF
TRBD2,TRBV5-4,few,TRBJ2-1,TGTGCCAGCAGTAGAATATTAGCGGGGGGACCCTCCTACAATGAGCAGTTCTTC,CASSRILAGGPSYNEQFF
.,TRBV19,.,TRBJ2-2,TGTGCCAGTAGTATAGTAGGGGCCACCGGGGAGCTGTTTTTT,CASSIVGATGELFF
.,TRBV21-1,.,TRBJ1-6,TGTGCCAAATCAGAAAACAATTCACCCCTCCACTTT,CAKSENNSPLHF
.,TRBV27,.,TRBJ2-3,TGTGCCAGCAGTTTATCGATGGGGGCGAGCACAGATACGCAGTATTTT,CASSLSMGASTDTQYF
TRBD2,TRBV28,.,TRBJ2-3,TGTGCCAGCACCGAAGCGGGAATCCTCACAGATACGCAGTATTTT,CASTEAGILTDTQYF
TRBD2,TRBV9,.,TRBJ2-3,TGTGCCAGCAGCGTAGTGGGGGGGTCAGATACGCAGTATTTT,CASSVVGGSDTQYF
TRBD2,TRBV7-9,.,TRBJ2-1,TGTGCCAGCAGCTTAGATCGGGGCGGGGGATCCTACAATGAGCAGTTCTTC,CASSLDRGGGSYNEQFF
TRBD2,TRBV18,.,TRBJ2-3,TGTGCCAGCTCAGAGCGGGAGTCTGGAGATACGCAGTATTTT,CASSERESGDTQYF
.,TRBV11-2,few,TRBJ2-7,TGTGCCAGCAGCGCGCACAGTGCTAGCTCCCCCTACGAGCAGTACTTC,CASSAHSASSPYEQYF